The table lists the clone carrying this T cell receptor beta chain with many counts. The antigen is undetermined. The CDR3 has 13 residues. V lost 5 bases to trimming and J lost 6 bases, with 12 bases between them. Germline V gene data show CDR1 as SGHTA and CDR2 as FQGNSA. Study-level points and caveats: The larger cohort examined one V-J beta rearrangement, not whole repertoires.

TCRdb re-derived calls from the 5' RACE reads in MiXCR, one entry per CDR3 protein. The table includes tens of thousands of distinct CDR3 sequences, roughly 22% detected once. The specimen was tumor-infiltrating naive CD4+ T cells sorted from the breast tumor. Subset meaning: naive CD4+ T cells, CD4+CD45RA+CD25-. The origin of this receptor is a female donor with breast cancer. V and J are TRBV7-2 and TRBJ2-3, with no clear D. DNA of the CDR3: TGTGCCAGCAGCCACTCGGATAGGGATACGCAGTATTTT. Translating it yields CASSHSDRDTQYF.